This T cell receptor (beta chain) is from a study of T cells in Graves' hyperthyroidism and ophthalmopathy. Study-wide results and caveats: A median about 6 months before onset, the model predicted ophthalmopathy. By a 13 V-J model, ophthalmopathy was set apart from stable hyperthyroidism. Most thyroid clonotypes with frequency above 0.001 were detected in blood.

There are a few counts of this clonotype. Its antigen is unknown. V lost 2 bases, J lost 11 bases, and 13 bases lay in between. Germline CDR1 reads MDHEN; CDR2 reads SYDVKM. The CDR3 is 13 amino acids. What was amplified from RNA transcripts were TCR beta CDR3 regions. HTBI primers were used for first-round RT-PCR of the TCR CDR3. TCRdb recomputed calls from the multiplex PCR reads with MiXCR, one row per CDR3 protein. The data hold 550,000 to 700,000 distinct CDR3 sequences, with 35% to 55% observed a single time. In making diagnoses, clinical symptoms, serum thyroxine and TRAb, thyroid ultrasound and orbital computed tomography were all used.

The chain joins TRBV28 to TRBJ1-5; tentative D call: TRBD1 (5 bases). Sequenced: peripheral blood or thyroid tissue (not recorded which). The sequence was collected from an adult woman with Graves' disease, either hyperthyroidism or ophthalmopathy (not recorded which). The CDR3 coding sequence is TGTGCCAGCAGTTTAGGCGACCCCAGGGCCCAGCATTTT. Translating gives CASSLGDPRAQHF.